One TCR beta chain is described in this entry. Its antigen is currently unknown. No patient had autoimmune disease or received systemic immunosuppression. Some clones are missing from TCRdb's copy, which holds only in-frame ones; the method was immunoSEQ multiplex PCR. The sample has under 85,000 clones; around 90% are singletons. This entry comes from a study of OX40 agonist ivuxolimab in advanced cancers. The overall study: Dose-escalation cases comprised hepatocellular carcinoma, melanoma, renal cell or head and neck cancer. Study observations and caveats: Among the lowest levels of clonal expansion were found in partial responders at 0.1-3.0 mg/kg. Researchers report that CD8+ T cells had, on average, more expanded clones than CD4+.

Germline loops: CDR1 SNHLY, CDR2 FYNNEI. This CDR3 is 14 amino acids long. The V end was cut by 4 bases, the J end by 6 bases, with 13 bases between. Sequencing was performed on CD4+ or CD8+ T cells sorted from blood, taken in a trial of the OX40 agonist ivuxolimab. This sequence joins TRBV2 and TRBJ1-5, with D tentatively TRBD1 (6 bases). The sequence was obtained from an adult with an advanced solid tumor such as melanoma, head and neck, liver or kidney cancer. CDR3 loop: CASSATGLGQPQHF. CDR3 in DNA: TGTGCCAGCAGTGCTACAGGGTTGGGTCAGCCCCAGCATTTT.